Sequencing of this T cell receptor (beta chain) was carried out in a study of blood T cells in healthy people across ages. This clonotype was detected only a few times. Its specificity is unknown. The use of a sample-barcoded 5' primer and a J-beta primer mix characterized a second PCR of about 6 to 12 cycles. Every cDNA molecule carried a tag from a template-switch adaptor bearing 12 random nucleotides. Each CDR3 protein gets one entry after TCRdb re-called the 5' RACE reads with MiXCR. This sample has about 500,000 distinct CDR3 sequences; nearly 25% occur once, and the top ten carry approximately 10%. This CDR3 has 15 residues. The V gene's germline CDR1 is SEHNR and CDR2 FQNEAQ (reference sequence). Trimming took off 4 bases at V and 7 bases at J, with 17 bases between the two ends. All donors came from Russia, were Caucasian and healthy, and spanned ages roughly 6 to 100. Per sample, at least 6 micrograms of total RNA were extracted.

Findings and limits, study-wide: Age brought a roughly linear fall in TCR beta diversity measured per million T cells.

These data also featured in a second study, about T cells of mothers and their children.

Sequences were obtained from blood. The V gene is TRBV7-9, the J gene TRBJ2-1, with D possibly being TRBD1 or TRBD2 (5 bases each). The receptor's source is a boy aged 5-17 years in good health. This CDR3 reads CASSSSLVGVNEQFF. CDR3 in DNA: TGTGCCAGCAGCTCCTCTCTGGTGGGGGTAAATGAGCAGTTCTTC.